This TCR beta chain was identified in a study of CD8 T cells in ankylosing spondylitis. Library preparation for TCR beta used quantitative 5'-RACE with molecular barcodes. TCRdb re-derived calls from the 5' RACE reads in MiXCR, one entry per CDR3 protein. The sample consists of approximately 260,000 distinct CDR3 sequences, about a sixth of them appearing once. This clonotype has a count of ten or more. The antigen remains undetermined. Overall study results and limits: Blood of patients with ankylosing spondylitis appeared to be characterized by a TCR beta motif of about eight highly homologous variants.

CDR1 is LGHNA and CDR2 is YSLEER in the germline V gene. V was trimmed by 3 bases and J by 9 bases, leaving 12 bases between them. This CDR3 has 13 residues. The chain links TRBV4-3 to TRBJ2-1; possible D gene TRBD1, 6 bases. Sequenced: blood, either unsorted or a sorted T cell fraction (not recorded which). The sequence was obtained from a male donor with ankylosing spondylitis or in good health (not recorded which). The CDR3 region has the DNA TGCGCCAGCAGCCAGTACACAGGGAGTGAGCAGTTCTTC. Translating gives CASSQYTGSEQFF.